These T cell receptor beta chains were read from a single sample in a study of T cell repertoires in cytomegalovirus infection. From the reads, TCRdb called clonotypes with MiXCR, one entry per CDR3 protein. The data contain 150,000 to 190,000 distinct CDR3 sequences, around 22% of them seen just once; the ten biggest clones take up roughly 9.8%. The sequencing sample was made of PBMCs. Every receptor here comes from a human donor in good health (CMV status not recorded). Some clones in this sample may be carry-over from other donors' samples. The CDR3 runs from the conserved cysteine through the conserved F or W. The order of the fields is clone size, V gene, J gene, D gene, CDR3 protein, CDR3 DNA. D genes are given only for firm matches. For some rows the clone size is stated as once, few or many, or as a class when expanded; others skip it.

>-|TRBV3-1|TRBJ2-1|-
CASSPRPTTIYEQFF
TGTGCCAGCAGCCCTCGGCCTACCACAATCTATGAGCAGTTCTTC
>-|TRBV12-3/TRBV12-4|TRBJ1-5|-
CASSMTVANQPQHF
TGTGCCAGCAGCATGACAGTAGCCAATCAGCCCCAGCATTTT
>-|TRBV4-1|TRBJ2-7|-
CASSQVIGPYEQYF
TGCGCCAGCAGCCAGGTAATCGGGCCATACGAGCAGTACTTC
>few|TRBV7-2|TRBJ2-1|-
CASSLESVAEQFF
TGTGCCAGCAGCTTAGAGAGCGTGGCTGAGCAGTTCTTC
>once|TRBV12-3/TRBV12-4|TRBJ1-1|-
CARMGITEAFF
TGTGCCCGCATGGGAATTACTGAAGCTTTCTTT
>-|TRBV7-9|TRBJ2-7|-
CASSLNARAGTSRGLYEQYF
TGTGCCAGCAGCTTAAACGCCCGGGCAGGGACCTCCCGGGGGCTCTACGAGCAGTACTTC
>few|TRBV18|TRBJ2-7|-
CASSPVTGSYEQYF
TGTGCCAGCTCACCAGTTACGGGTTCCTACGAGCAGTACTTC
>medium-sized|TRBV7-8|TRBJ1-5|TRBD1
CASSENQGAGQPQHF
TGTGCCAGCAGCGAGAATCAGGGGGCAGGTCAGCCCCAGCATTTT
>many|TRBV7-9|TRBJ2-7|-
CASSFESYEQYF
TGTGCCAGCAGCTTTGAGTCCTACGAGCAGTACTTC
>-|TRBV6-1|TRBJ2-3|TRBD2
CASSERTSDKDTQYF
TGTGCCAGCAGTGAAAGAACTAGCGATAAAGATACGCAGTATTTT
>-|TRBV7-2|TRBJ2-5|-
CASSSKPPETQYF
TGTGCCAGCAGCTCGAAGCCACCAGAGACCCAGTACTTC
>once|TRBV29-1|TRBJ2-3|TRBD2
CSVGVAGGTDTQYF
TGCAGCGTTGGGGTAGCGGGAGGAACAGATACGCAGTATTTT
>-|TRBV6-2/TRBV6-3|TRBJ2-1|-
CASSYPSNEQFF
TGTGCCAGCAGTTATCCCAGCAATGAGCAGTTCTTC
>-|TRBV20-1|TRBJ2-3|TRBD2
CSATLAGGFTDTQYF
TGCAGTGCAACCCTCGCGGGAGGTTTCACAGATACGCAGTATTTT
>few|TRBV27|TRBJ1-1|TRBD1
CASSAGGWGSMNTEAFF
TGTGCCAGCAGTGCAGGGGGCTGGGGGAGCATGAACACTGAAGCTTTCTTT
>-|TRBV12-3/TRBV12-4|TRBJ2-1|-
CASRGRGGSYNEQFF
TGTGCCAGCCGGGGAAGGGGTGGGTCCTACAATGAGCAGTTCTTC
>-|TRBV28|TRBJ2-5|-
CASSLFQGLETQYF
TGTGCCAGCAGTTTATTCCAAGGGTTGGAGACCCAGTACTTC
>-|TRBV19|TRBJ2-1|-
CASSGETERGGTYNEQFF
TGTGCCAGTAGTGGGGAGACAGAGAGGGGAGGAACCTACAATGAGCAGTTCTTC
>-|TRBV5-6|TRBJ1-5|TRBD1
CASSSGQGWNQPQHF
TGTGCCAGCAGCTCGGGACAGGGGTGGAATCAGCCCCAGCATTTT
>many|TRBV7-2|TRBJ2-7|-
CASSPPTGPSSYEQYF
TGTGCCAGCAGCCCGCCGACCGGGCCGAGCTCCTACGAGCAGTACTTC
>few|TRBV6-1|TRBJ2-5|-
CASSQTGNQETQYF
TGTGCCAGCAGCCAAACAGGGAACCAAGAGACCCAGTACTTC
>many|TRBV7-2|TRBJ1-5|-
CASSTGLNQPQHF
TGTGCCAGTTCTACAGGGTTGAATCAGCCCCAGCATTTT
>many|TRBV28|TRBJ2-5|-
CASSFRYQETQYF
TGTGCCAGCAGTTTTAGGTATCAAGAGACCCAGTACTTC
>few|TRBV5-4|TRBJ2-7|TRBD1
CASSSLDRGVDEQYF
TGTGCCAGCAGCTCCCTGGACAGGGGAGTCGACGAGCAGTACTTC
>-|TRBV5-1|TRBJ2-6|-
CASSLVTDSGANVLTF
TGCGCCAGCAGCTTGGTGACGGACTCTGGGGCCAACGTCCTGACTTTC